A selection of T cell receptor beta chains follows, all from one sample in a study of blood T cell repertoires in COVID-19. The method was immunoSEQ multiplex PCR; TCRdb's version includes in-frame clones alone and lacks a portion of them. The table shows approximately 200,000 clones, with more than 65% occurring only once. Sequenced: peripheral blood. The receptors originated from a woman aged 60-75 years with acute or convalescent COVID-19. Each CDR3 is given with its conserved first and last residue. The D gene is left open where the match is weak. Part of the rows lack a size; the others show once, few, many or a class for expanded clones.

D,J,V,size,DNA,CDR3
TRBD2,TRBJ2-2,TRBV3-1/TRBV3-2,-,TGTGCCAGCAGCCCCACCGGGGGGGCCGGCGGGGAGCTGTTTTTT,CASSPTGGAGGELFF
TRBD1,TRBJ1-2,TRBV18,once,TGTGCCAGCTCCACAGGGGGCTGGTATGGCTACACCTTC,CASSTGGWYGYTF
TRBD2,TRBJ2-3,TRBV4-2,-,TGTGCCAGCAGCCAAGGGACTAGCGTAATTTCAGGCACAGATACGCAGTATTTT,CASSQGTSVISGTDTQYF
-,TRBJ1-2,TRBV7-9,once,TGTGCCAGCACCTCGCCGGGATCGGGCTATGGCTACACCTTC,CASTSPGSGYGYTF
-,TRBJ1-2,TRBV30,-,TGTGCCTGGAGTGTACAGGGCGGAAGCTATGGCTACACCTTC,CAWSVQGGSYGYTF
-,TRBJ1-1,TRBV12-3/TRBV12-4,-,TGTGCCAGCAGTTTAATGGGAGGTGAAGCTTTCTTT,CASSLMGGEAFF
-,TRBJ2-7,TRBV28,once,TGTGCCAGCAGTCTCCTCCGCTCCTACGAGCAGTACTTC,CASSLLRSYEQYF
TRBD2,TRBJ2-1,TRBV5-1,-,TGCGCCAGCAGCTTGGTAGCGGGGGCACTCTACAATGAGCAGTTCTTC,CASSLVAGALYNEQFF
TRBD1,TRBJ1-3,TRBV2,-,TGTGCCAGCAGGAAGGACAGGCAGATTGGAAACACCATATATTTT,CASRKDRQIGNTIYF
TRBD1,TRBJ1-2,TRBV6-1,-,TGTGCCAGCAGTGAAAATGGCAGGGGGCAGAATGGCTACACCTTC,CASSENGRGQNGYTF
-,TRBJ2-2,TRBV11-1,-,TGTGCCAGCAGCCTATCCCGAAACACCGGGGAGCTGTTTTTT,CASSLSRNTGELFF
TRBD2,TRBJ2-1,TRBV6-5,-,TGTGCCAGCAGCCTCGGGGGGGCCGGTAATGAGCAGTTCTTC,CASSLGGAGNEQFF
-,TRBJ2-3,TRBV5-8,-,TGTGCCAGCAGCCCGAGGGGGATTACAGATACGCAGTATTTT,CASSPRGITDTQYF
-,TRBJ1-3,TRBV9,-,TGTGCCAGCAGCGTAGGACAGGATCGGAACACCATATATTTT,CASSVGQDRNTIYF
-,TRBJ1-3,TRBV5-5,-,TGTGCCAGCAGCTTTGAGCTCAGGGACTCTGGAAACACCATATATTTT,CASSFELRDSGNTIYF
-,TRBJ1-2,TRBV7-2,-,TGTGCCAGCAGCCCCATGGGTGGTTCAGGGAACGGCTACACCTTC,CASSPMGGSGNGYTF
-,TRBJ1-2,TRBV12-3/TRBV12-4,-,TGTGCCAGCAGTCCCACGGGGGACTATGGCTACACCTTC,CASSPTGDYGYTF
-,TRBJ1-6,TRBV7-8,-,TGTGCCAGCAGCTTAGCGCGGAGTAATTCACCCCTCCACTTT,CASSLARSNSPLHF
TRBD1,TRBJ1-5,TRBV18,-,TGTGCCAGCTCACTACTAGGGACAGGGGGCGATCAGCCCCAGCATTTT,CASSLLGTGGDQPQHF
-,TRBJ2-5,TRBV18,few,TGTGCCAGCTCACCTGGGATCCGGGACACTCAAGAGACCCAGTACTTC,CASSPGIRDTQETQYF
TRBD1,TRBJ1-1,TRBV27,once,TGTGCCAGCTTCTTAGCCGGGACAGGGGGCTCGGGAACTGAAGCTTTCTTT,CASFLAGTGGSGTEAFF
-,TRBJ2-2,TRBV5-1,-,TGCGCCAGCAGCTTGGAAGACAAGAACACCGGGGAGCTGTTTTTT,CASSLEDKNTGELFF
TRBD2,TRBJ2-1,TRBV27,-,TGTGCCAGCAGCGTTCTAGCGGGGGCGTACAATGAGCAGTTCTTC,CASSVLAGAYNEQFF
-,TRBJ2-3,TRBV6-2/TRBV6-3,-,TGTGCCAGCAGTCAATCAGGGGTCCGCACAGATACGCAGTATTTT,CASSQSGVRTDTQYF
-,TRBJ2-1,TRBV4-3,once,TGCGCCAGCAGCCAAGATCTGGCCGGGAGCTCCTACAATGAGCAGTTCTTC,CASSQDLAGSSYNEQFF
TRBD1,TRBJ2-2,TRBV5-6,-,TGTGCCAGCAGCAAGGACAGGGGGCGTCCCACCGGGGAGCTGTTTTTT,CASSKDRGRPTGELFF
TRBD2,TRBJ2-1,TRBV25-1,-,TGTGCCAGCAGTGATAGACTAGCGGGGCGTACCTACAATGAGCAGTTCTTC,CASSDRLAGRTYNEQFF
TRBD1,TRBJ1-2,TRBV5-6,-,TGTGCCAGCAGCTTGTTTGACAGGGGACGCGGCTACACCTTC,CASSLFDRGRGYTF
TRBD2,TRBJ2-3,TRBV6-2/TRBV6-3,-,TGTGCCAGCAGTAGACTAGCGGGGAGCACAGATACGCAGTATTTT,CASSRLAGSTDTQYF
-,TRBJ2-7,TRBV11-2,-,TGTGCCAGCAGCCCGACAGGCTACGAGCAGTACTTC,CASSPTGYEQYF
-,TRBJ1-4,TRBV28,-,TGTGCCAGCAGTTTAGGCCTGGAACTGTTTTTT,CASSLGLELFF
-,TRBJ2-7,TRBV7-8,-,TGTGCCAGCAGCTGGGGGGTAGGGGTCACGACCTACGAGCAGTACTTC,CASSWGVGVTTYEQYF
TRBD2,TRBJ2-1,TRBV9,-,TGTGCCAGCAGCGTAATTCCATCAAAACTAGCGGATGAGCAGTTCTTC,CASSVIPSKLADEQFF
-,TRBJ1-6,TRBV25-1,once,TGTGCCAGCAGTGAAACAGGGACGGCTAATTCACCCCTCCACTTT,CASSETGTANSPLHF
-,TRBJ2-3,TRBV29-1,-,TGCAGCGTCAGGTTGGGAGATACGCAGTATTTT,CSVRLGDTQYF
-,TRBJ1-4,TRBV4-1,few,TGCGCCAGCAGCCACCGACTAGGGACCAATGAAAAACTGTTTTTT,CASSHRLGTNEKLFF
-,TRBJ2-7,TRBV6-2/TRBV6-3,-,TGTGCCAGCAGTTACTCAGGGCTGGGGGCCTTTTACGAGCAGTACTTC,CASSYSGLGAFYEQYF
-,TRBJ2-2,TRBV19,few,TGTGCCAGTAGTATAGCAGGGACCGGGGAGCTGTTTTTT,CASSIAGTGELFF
-,TRBJ1-2,TRBV6-6,-,TGTGCCAGCAGACCCGGAGGCAATGGCGGCTACACCTTC,CASRPGGNGGYTF
-,TRBJ1-5,TRBV12-5,-,TGTGCTAGTGGTTTGGTACTTGGGAGGGAATACAATCAGCCCCAGCATTTT,CASGLVLGREYNQPQHF
TRBD1,TRBJ2-1,TRBV11-2,-,TGTGCCGGAGGGAAAGGACAGGGGACATCTGAGCAGTTCTTC,CAGGKGQGTSEQFF
-,TRBJ1-5,TRBV20-1,-,TGCAGTGCTAGTATAGGGGGAAATCAGCCCCAGCATTTT,CSASIGGNQPQHF
-,TRBJ2-1,TRBV7-9,-,TGTGCCACCAGATTGGACTCGCGAATCCAGTTCTTC,CATRLDSRIQFF
TRBD1,TRBJ2-5,TRBV5-1,-,TGCGCCAGCAGTTATGGACAGGGGCGTTTTCAAGAGACCCAGTACTTC,CASSYGQGRFQETQYF
-,TRBJ1-5,TRBV4-1,once,TGCGCCAGCAGCCAAGATCTGAACCAGGCCTATAGCAATCAGCCCCAGCATTTT,CASSQDLNQAYSNQPQHF
-,TRBJ1-1,TRBV30,-,TGTGCCTGGGCTGGGAGGACCGACACTGAAGCTTTCTTT,CAWAGRTDTEAFF
-,TRBJ1-1,TRBV18,-,TGTGCCAGCTCACCATTCGCGGGATCTGAAGCTTTCTTT,CASSPFAGSEAFF
-,TRBJ2-3,TRBV5-1,-,TGTGCCTCACGCCGGGGTGTCGGGGATACGCAGTATTTT,CASRRGVGDTQYF
-,TRBJ2-6,TRBV3-1/TRBV3-2,-,TGTGCCAGCAGCCCCGCGGTGGGGGCCTTCTCTGGGGCCAACGTCCTGACTTTC,CASSPAVGAFSGANVLTF
-,TRBJ1-1,TRBV28,-,TGTGCCAGCAGGCTGACACCCATGAACACTGAAGCTTTCTTT,CASRLTPMNTEAFF
-,TRBJ1-3,TRBV7-2,-,TGTGCCAGCAGCTTAGCTGGCAGCTCTGGAAACACCATATATTTT,CASSLAGSSGNTIYF
-,TRBJ1-2,TRBV6-2/TRBV6-3,few,TGTGCCAGCAGTTACGGGCAGCTCTATGGCTACACCTTC,CASSYGQLYGYTF
TRBD2,TRBJ2-5,TRBV7-3,-,TGTGCCAGCAGCTTAGCGGGGGGTGCCCAAGAGACCCAGTACTTC,CASSLAGGAQETQYF
TRBD2,TRBJ2-1,TRBV27,-,TGTGCCAGCAGTCTATCTAGGACTAGCGGGGTATTCTTC,CASSLSRTSGVFF
-,TRBJ1-2,TRBV3-1/TRBV3-2,-,TGTGCCAGCAGCCAAGCGGGGGGAGGCTATGGCTACACCTTC,CASSQAGGGYGYTF
-,TRBJ2-7,TRBV11-3,-,TGTGCCAGCAGCCGGGAGACATCACAGGACTCCTACGAGCAGTACTTC,CASSRETSQDSYEQYF
TRBD1,TRBJ1-2,TRBV5-5,-,TGTGCCAGCAGCTTAGATGAGACAGGGACGTTTAGAGGTGGCTACACCTTC,CASSLDETGTFRGGYTF
-,TRBJ1-2,TRBV15,-,TGTGCCACCAGCAGAGATCTGCGGCAGGGAGGCAGGTCATGTGGCTACACCTTC,CATSRDLRQGGRSCGYTF
-,TRBJ1-2,TRBV7-9,-,TGTGCCAGCGAGTGGGTCGGGGGTGGCTATGGCTACACCTTC,CASEWVGGGYGYTF